This T cell receptor beta chain was sequenced during a study of cytomegalovirus exposure and HLA in healthy donors. Study-level background: According to later analysis, the same platform produced the approximately 120 validation and 600 to 800 first-cohort repertoires.

This clone was detected only once. The antigen is not known. This CDR3 contains 15 residues. After removal of 8 bases from V and 4 bases from J, the junction contained 13 bases not matched to a gene. The germline V gene has CDR1 SQVTM and CDR2 ANQGSEA. TCRdb's copy holds only in-frame clones and misses some; the assay was immunoSEQ multiplex PCR. The sample contains 150,000 to 200,000 clones, 85% of which appear only once. The study, taken as a whole, reports: Reports indicated that the classifier achieved high specificity and sensitivity in diagnosing cytomegalovirus status. Most TCR sequences were uncommon, yet certain public TCRs appeared in many donors. Three CMV-associated chains proved CMV antigen-specific in vitro.

The chain is built from TRBV29-1 and TRBJ2-2, with 7 nucleotides matching TRBD1. The source material was PBMCs. The receptor was derived from a man between 18 and 29 years old in good health and CMV-seropositive. CDR3 region: CSLWTGKGTTGELFF. CDR3 nucleotide sequence: TGCAGCTTATGGACAGGTAAGGGCACCACCGGGGAGCTGTTTTTT.